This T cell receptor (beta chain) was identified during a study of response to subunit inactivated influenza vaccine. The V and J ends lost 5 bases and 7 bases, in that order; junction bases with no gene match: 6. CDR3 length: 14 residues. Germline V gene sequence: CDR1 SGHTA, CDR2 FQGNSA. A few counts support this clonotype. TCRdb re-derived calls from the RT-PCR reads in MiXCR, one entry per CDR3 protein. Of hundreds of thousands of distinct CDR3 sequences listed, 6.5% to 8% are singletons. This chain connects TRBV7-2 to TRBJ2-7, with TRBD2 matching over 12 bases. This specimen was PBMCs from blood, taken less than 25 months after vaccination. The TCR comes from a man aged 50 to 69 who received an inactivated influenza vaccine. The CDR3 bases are TGTGCCAGCAGCCGCGGACTAGCGGGAAATGAGCAGTACTTC. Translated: CASSRGLAGNEQYF.